The 8 T cell receptor beta chains below were found in one sample sequenced in a study of blood T cell repertoires in COVID-19. TCRdb's copy holds only in-frame clones and misses some; the assay was immunoSEQ multiplex PCR. The table lists roughly 100,000 clones, approximately 80% of them singletons. The specimen was peripheral blood. Receptor source: a man in his fifties or sixties with acute or convalescent COVID-19.

The chain is built from TRBV7-8 and TRBJ1-5; 9 bases match TRBD1. The V gene's germline CDR1 is SGHVS and CDR2 FQNEAQ. The V segment lost 5 bases and the J segment 4 bases; nucleotides outside the gene matches: 6. This CDR3 spans 15 amino acids. The CDR3 sequence: CASSPLTGGNQPQHF. The CDR3 nucleotides are TGTGCCAGCAGCCCGTTGACAGGGGGAAATCAGCCCCAGCATTTT.

J is TRBJ2-1 and V is TRBV24-1; TRBD1 aligns across 10 bases. J was trimmed by 6 bases and V by 12 bases; bases with no gene match: 10. The CDR3 runs 14 residues. Germline loops: CDR1 KGHDR, CDR2 SFDVKD. The CDR3 protein is CASSGQGYGNEQFF. The CDR3 DNA sequence: TGTGCCTCCTCGGGACAGGGGTATGGCAATGAGCAGTTCTTC.

The gene calls are TRBV28 and TRBJ1-2; 7 bases are a match to TRBD1. The CDR3 contains 13 residues. Losses at the gene ends were 11 bases for V and 4 bases for J; bases not matched to a gene: 10. Per germline, CDR1 MDHEN and CDR2 SYDVKM. The DNA of the CDR3 is TGTGCCCTTCGACAGGGTACGGGCTATGGCTACACCTTC. As protein: CALRQGTGYGYTF.

The V and J genes are TRBV11-3 and TRBJ1-1; D call uncertain. V lost 1 base and J 2 bases, leaving 8 bases between the germline ends. In germline, CDR1 is SGHNT, CDR2 YENEEA. This CDR3 contains 14 residues. The CDR3 sequence: CASSLGYRNTEAFF. In nucleotides, the CDR3 is TGTGCCAGCAGCTTAGGCTACAGAAACACTGAAGCTTTCTTT.

The J gene is TRBJ1-2, the V gene TRBV7-9; D perhaps matches TRBD1 (6 bases). Germline V CDR1 and CDR2: SEHNR, FQNEAQ (reference sequence). CDR3 length: 13 amino acids. V was cut by 5 bases and J by 13 bases, with 20 bases left in between. The CDR3 DNA is TGTGCCAGCAGCCGTAGGGGGTCTGAGGCGGTCACCTTC. Residues: CASSRRGSEAVTF.

This chain joins TRBV19 and TRBJ2-7; 9 nucleotides agree with TRBD1. V lost 4 bases, J lost 3 bases, and 7 bases stayed unmatched. The CDR3 length is 15 residues. CDR1 and CDR2 from the germline V gene are LNHDA and SQIVND (reference sequence). In nucleotides, the CDR3 is TGTGCCAGTAGTAGAGGGGGACAGGGTATCTACGAGCAGTACTTC. Its protein is CASSRGGQGIYEQYF. Based on the CDR3 plus reference TRBV19 and TRBJ2-7, the full variable domain is DGGITQSPKYLFRKEGQNVTLSCEQNLNHDAMYWYRQDPGQGLRLIYYSQIVNDFQKGDIAEGYSVSREKKESFPLTVTSAQKNPTAFYLCASSRGGQGIYEQYFGPGTRLTVT.

This chain connects TRBV10-3 to TRBJ1-5; D is unclear. This CDR3 region has 15 residues. Germline-derived CDR1 and CDR2 are ENHRY and SYGVKD. Trimming removed 4 bases from V and 2 bases from J, with 12 bases in between. For the CDR3, the DNA is TGTGCCATCAGTGTCCCCAGGCGTCGCAATCAGCCCCAGCATTTT. Translated: CAISVPRRRNQPQHF.

The chain couples TRBV12-3 or TRBV12-4 to TRBJ2-3; 12 bases are a match to TRBD2. The CDR3 has 12 amino acids. V lost 11 bases and J lost 9; bases outside the gene matches: 6. The DNA of the CDR3 is TGTGCCGGGGCACTAGCGGGAGGAACGCAGTATTTT. Protein: CAGALAGGTQYF.